This TCR beta chain was recovered during a study of cytomegalovirus exposure and HLA in healthy donors (dated by TCRdb to about 2017). Regarding the study in general: In an earlier analysis of roughly 500 of the donors, 276 Gb of sequence data and about 110 million unique TCR beta sequences from roughly 190 million T cells were reported. An early release covering about 600 HLA-typed donors comprised about 320 gigabases of sequencing data and about 90 million unique TCR sequences. The genetic ancestry cluster associated with self-reported Caucasian donors included roughly 84% of the 300 to 400 genotyped donors. The study was designed to test whether signatures of past pathogen exposure could be identified by cataloging public T cell receptors. The study profiled the T cell repertoires of hundreds of subjects by immunosequencing and related them to cytomegalovirus serostatus. In addition to the first cohort of around 670 subjects, a separate validation cohort of approximately 130 different subjects was used. To predict cytomegalovirus infection status, the study combined high-throughput TCR immunosequencing, statistical association of individual TCRs with disease status, and machine learning. A later analysis re-analyzed previously published TCR beta repertoires from about 600 donors and added high-resolution HLA genotyping to study TCR occurrence patterns. Rather than drawing on any new phenotypic data, the later analysis identified candidate immune exposures from TCR beta sequences and the way those sequences occurred across donors. To decide whether each TCR beta V gene segment behaved as functional or pseudogenic, an earlier analysis of some 600 of the donors relied on high-throughput TCR beta sequencing. Donor age, sex, ethnicity and CMV serostatus were compiled alongside the repertoire data. Genome-wide SNP genotypes for about 60% of the roughly 670 donors were used in a later genetic analysis, which treated that subset as a discovery cohort. Every discovery cohort repertoire had been produced on one sequencing platform. Class I and class II HLA loci were covered by the typing at four-digit resolution. Typing coverage varied by locus: roughly 629-630 donors for A, B, C, DRB1 and DQB1; around 560 for DQA1; over 600 for DPA1; roughly 450 for DPB1. Four to six DR-DQ haplotypes were handled as single units for association and clustering, since linkage in the cohort was strong. Across approximately 400 genotyped donors of the cohort, an average of roughly 230,000 unique TCR beta nucleotide sequences per donor were sequenced, and around 20% of those sequences were non-productive. Study-level results and caveats: The cohort was sequenced for TCR beta chains only, and without alpha or paired-chain data the features that could be detected were limited. The classifier was reported to diagnose cytomegalovirus status with high specificity and sensitivity in both the original and validation cohorts. Assigning TCR associations to individual alleles was difficult when HLA alleles, especially DR and DQ, strongly co-occurred. The authors suggested that the approach could potentially be extended to other disease states and immunological phenotypes. Correlated functional status among segregating V segments might reflect linkage disequilibrium, but an unknown experimental factor could not be ruled out. The sequencing pipeline was judged likely to have produced a cluster of highly shared sequence variants as a technical artifact. At a false discovery rate of 0.05, a later analysis linked 15,000 to 20,000 TCR beta sequences to specific HLA alleles. In a later analysis, HLA-associated TCR beta chains showed more clonal expansion and lower generation probabilities than non-associated chains that were equally common. A later analysis found that TCR association rates varied across HLA loci, with DRB1 alleles showing the most associated TCRs and HLA-C alleles the fewest. Because HLA typing was unavailable for some donors at each locus, only the typed subset was used in association tests. According to a later genetic analysis, donors in an Asian-associated ancestry cluster had fewer N-insertions in productive TCRs than the approximately 690-donor mean. In a later genetic analysis, a missense DCLRE1C variant was associated with V-gene and J-gene trimming of TCR beta chains, and the association was replicated in an independent cohort. An earlier analysis of around 540 of the donors showed that most TCR beta V segments appeared in productive rearrangements either about 87% or about 30% of the time, which broadly matched IMGT annotations. While some public TCRs were present in many individuals, most TCR sequences turned up only very rarely across donors. For the cohort, immune exposure information was limited to CMV serostatus. The earlier analysis of fewer than 750 of the donors excluded roughly 17 rarely observed V segments, including chromosome 9 orphons, because counts were too low. Three of the identified cytomegalovirus-associated TCR beta chains were confirmed in vitro to be specific for cytomegalovirus antigens. A total of some 180 TCR beta chains were listed by the study as associated with cytomegalovirus. Roughly uniform sequencing depth across donors was assumed in presence/absence analyses, although this assumption may not hold. A further reported finding was that TCR beta sequences accurately predicted the HLA-A and HLA-B alleles for most subjects in the first cohort. In a later analysis, several top co-occurrence clusters were reported to appear linked to parvovirus B19, influenza, CMV and Epstein-Barr virus. A later analysis found that most CMV-associated TCR beta chains appeared HLA-restricted, with HLA associations seemingly driven largely by CMV exposure.

In total, 666 healthy bone marrow donors made up the cohort. Cohort members were all nominally healthy when sampled, although unrecorded immune exposures were likely present. The donor was CMV seropositive and was included in the group of about 290 seropositive cohort members. A peripheral blood sample was collected from each donor, and TCR beta sequencing was performed on peripheral blood mononuclear cells. The Qiagen DNeasy Blood Extraction Kit was used to extract genomic DNA from the blood cell samples. Receptor libraries were prepared by the immunoSEQ multiplex PCR assay. A mixture of 60 forward primers for TCR Vbeta segments and 13 reverse primers for TCR Jbeta segments was used in the multiplex PCR. Amplification of the CDR3 region of rearranged TCR beta genes was performed with a multiplex PCR assay on genomic DNA. The amplified TCR beta libraries were sequenced on the Illumina HiSeq System as 87-base-pair reads. Processing in the source paper ran as follows. Across the roughly 700 repertoires, a later analysis counted 75 million to 90 million unique TCR beta chains, roughly 11 million of which were shared by at least two donors. Raw reads were error-corrected and collapsed into unique sequences with a nearest-neighbor algorithm that merged closely related sequences to remove PCR and sequencing errors. Alignment of CDR3 sequences to IMGT reference sequences was used to assign V, D and J gene segments. For a sequence to be retained, a match of at least six nucleotides to both a V gene segment and a J gene segment was required. Rearrangements were classified as productive when the CDR3 lacked stop codons and remained in frame with V and J, and all other rearrangements were classified as non-productive. CDR3 was defined by IMGT convention, running from the second conserved V-encoded cysteine to the conserved J-encoded phenylalanine. Sequences without an unambiguous match to a single V gene segment were excluded from the earlier analysis of about 600 of the donors. In an earlier analysis of some 590 of the donors, a V segment was called functional when productive rearrangements were above 56.7%, and segregating when the standard deviation between donors exceeded 5%. A statistical classification framework was built for diagnosing cytomegalovirus status from the catalog of TCR beta chain sequences. A later analysis assigned V and J genes by comparing TCR nucleotide sequences with IMGT/GENE-DB human TR gene sequences. A later analysis assigned CDR3 sequences and most-parsimonious VDJ recombination scenarios with the TCRdist pipeline. In a later analysis, every TCR beta chain was defined by the combination of its CDR3 amino acid sequence and its V-gene family, and reads without a unique V-gene family were dropped. As a way to deal with suspected cross-contamination and a sequencing artifact, a later analysis dropped approximately 590 nucleotide sequences that were highly shared and had low generation probability. In a later analysis, a clonal expansion index was calculated for each public chain from normalized within-repertoire ranks of inferred template counts. A later analysis computed generation probabilities with a VDJ recombination model fitted to out-of-frame rearrangements, and checked the results against IGoR. A later analysis scored TCR-TCR, TCR-HLA and TCR-CMV co-occurrence with hypergeometric tests, applying a repertoire-size bias correction to TCR pairs. In a later analysis, false discovery rates were estimated by permuting HLA or CMV assignments 20 times. In a later analysis, co-occurring TCRs were grouped with DBSCAN, and TCRdist sequence similarity was added when clustering was performed within HLA-allele-positive subsets. Repertoires with fewer than 30,000 or more than 120,000 public chains were left out of co-occurrence clustering, as were five repertoires with anomalous nucleotide sharing. The source is immuneACCESS, and TCRdb retained only in-frame sequences with V and J called. Part of the clones is not carried over; for the studies checked, unresolved V genes explain less than half of this, and the remainder is unexplained. D and trimming come from the DNA, and the V and J calls and clone size come from that table. Counted in this sample were 100,000 to 150,000 clones; over 9.5% of them appeared once. 4.6% of the sample rests with the top ten.

Details on this clone: The specificity of this receptor is unknown. Base qualities are not recorded, but no much larger clone differs from it by a single base.

Material for sequencing was PBMCs. The receptor's source is a woman aged 18 to 35 in good health and CMV-seropositive.

The nucleotides are TGTGCCAGCAGCTTATTTGGGACTACTACCCTAAATGAGCAGTTCTTC. This codes for CASSLFGTTTLNEQFF. This chain joins TRBV7-2 to TRBJ2-1; 7 of the junction bases match TRBD2. There are 16 amino acids in the CDR3, from cysteine to phenylalanine inclusive. CDR3 DNA is the only sequence kept; it has 48 bases, read in frame from the first base. V is pruned by 2 bases and J by 7 bases, leaving 11 bases of the junction without a gene match. The germline V gene specifies SGHTA as CDR1 and FQGNSA as CDR2.